Listed below are T cell receptor beta chains from one sample, sequenced in a study of shared clonotypes between healthy human individuals. Generated by immunoSEQ multiplex PCR, the TCRdb table keeps only in-frame clones and is missing some. The table lists 950,000 to 1,300,000 clones, roughly 80% of them singletons. Sample: memory CD4+ T cells sorted from blood. The receptors originated from a man aged 18 to 29 in good health. CDR3s include the opening cysteine and the closing phenylalanine or tryptophan. D genes are given only for firm matches. Clone size is shown for a subset of rows, as once, few, many or a class of expanded clone.

>TRBJ2-2|TRBV9|TRBD1|-|15
CASSMTGSSTGELFF
TGTGCCAGCAGCATGACAGGGTCGAGTACCGGGGAGCTGTTTTTT
>TRBJ1-2|TRBV5-5|-|few|14
CASSLGLMNYGYTF
TGTGCCAGCAGCTTGGGACTTATGAACTATGGCTACACCTTC
>TRBJ1-1|TRBV5-8|-|-|17
CASSLVRDSLDNTEAFF
TGTGCCAGCAGCTTGGTTAGGGACTCACTCGATAACACTGAAGCTTTCTTT
>TRBJ1-1|TRBV15|-|-|13
CATSRDSAWVAFF
TGTGCCACCAGCAGAGACTCCGCCTGGGTGGCTTTCTTT
>TRBJ2-7|TRBV29-1|-|-|14
CSATLGGGLYEQYF
TGCAGCGCCACTCTGGGGGGGGGCCTCTACGAGCAGTACTTC
>TRBJ2-3|TRBV6-4|TRBD2|many|14
CASSDAGGPDTQYF
TGTGCCAGCAGTGACGCGGGGGGGCCAGATACGCAGTATTTT
>TRBJ2-3|TRBV5-6|TRBD1|-|18
CASSLPGTGGGGTDTQYF
TGTGCCAGCAGCCTGCCCGGGACAGGGGGCGGGGGCACAGATACGCAGTATTTT
>TRBJ2-7|TRBV30|-|-|13
CAWSNFGAGEQYF
TGTGCCTGGAGTAACTTCGGGGCCGGTGAGCAGTACTTC
>TRBJ1-3|TRBV10-3|-|-|14
CAIEGGRSGNTIYF
TGTGCCATAGAAGGAGGGCGCTCTGGAAACACCATATATTTT
>TRBJ1-4|TRBV30|-|-|12
CAWSVLPGVRFF
TGTGCCTGGAGTGTACTCCCAGGGGTAAGGTTTTTT
>TRBJ1-3|TRBV5-1|-|-|16
CASSLDRLVGGNTIYF
TGCGCCAGCAGCTTGGACAGGCTTGTTGGTGGAAACACCATATATTTT
>TRBJ2-3|TRBV6-4|TRBD1|-|14
CASSGQGGTDTQYF
TGTGCCAGCAGCGGTCAGGGGGGCACAGATACGCAGTATTTT
>TRBJ1-2|TRBV28|TRBD1|-|16
CASSTPRTGGDYGYTF
TGTGCCAGCAGTACCCCCCGGACAGGGGGGGACTATGGCTACACCTTC
>TRBJ2-7|TRBV29-1|-|few|10
CSVEPYEQYF
TGCAGCGTTGAACCCTACGAGCAGTACTTC
>TRBJ2-3|TRBV4-1|-|-|15
CASSQDDVGSDTQYF
TGCGCCAGCAGCCAAGATGATGTGGGAAGTGATACGCAGTATTTT
>TRBJ2-3|TRBV7-8|-|once|17
CASSLRSGTPSTDTQYF
TGTGCCAGCAGCTTAAGGTCGGGGACCCCTAGCACAGATACGCAGTATTTT
>TRBJ2-1|TRBV27|TRBD2|-|16
CASSRNVASGSYEQFF
TGTGCCAGCAGCCGTAATGTGGCTAGCGGGAGCTATGAGCAGTTCTTC
>TRBJ1-3|TRBV9|-|-|13
CASSEVSGNTIYF
TGTGCCAGCAGCGAGGTCTCTGGAAACACCATATATTTT
>TRBJ2-3|TRBV7-9|-|-|12
CASSFQGLAQYF
TGTGCCAGCAGTTTTCAGGGGCTTGCGCAGTATTTT
>TRBJ2-7|TRBV5-8|TRBD2|-|15
CASSLIFGGSYEQYF
TGTGCCAGCAGCTTGATCTTTGGCGGGAGCTACGAGCAGTACTTC
>TRBJ1-6|TRBV18|-|-|14
CASSAQGGNSPLHF
TGTGCCAGCTCAGCTCAGGGTGGGAATTCACCCCTCCACTTT
>TRBJ2-1|TRBV2|-|-|13
CASRRDPMNEQFF
TGTGCCAGCAGACGGGACCCTATGAATGAGCAGTTCTTC
>TRBJ1-1|TRBV7-8|-|-|13
CASSSERNTEAFF
TGTGCCAGCAGCTCGGAAAGAAACACTGAAGCTTTCTTT
>TRBJ1-1|TRBV10-3|-|few|13
CAIMGQIGTEAFF
TGTGCCATCATGGGCCAGATCGGCACTGAAGCTTTCTTT
>TRBJ2-1|TRBV11-3|-|-|13
CASSLDQAREQFF
TGTGCCAGCAGCTTAGATCAGGCCAGGGAGCAGTTCTTC
>TRBJ1-3|TRBV23-1|-|-|11
CASSLPYTIYF
TGCGCCAGCAGTCTGCCTTACACCATATATTTT
>TRBJ1-1|TRBV5-1|TRBD1|few|18
CASSPTAFGTGMNTEAFF
TGCGCCAGCAGCCCTACCGCATTCGGGACAGGGATGAACACTGAAGCTTTCTTT
>TRBJ2-7|TRBV2|-|-|14
CASRRQAGSYEQYF
TGTGCCAGCAGGAGACAGGCGGGAAGCTACGAGCAGTACTTC
>TRBJ1-6|TRBV2|-|-|13
CASWGGPGSPLHF
TGTGCCTCTTGGGGGGGGCCGGGTTCACCCCTCCACTTT
>TRBJ2-3|TRBV7-9|TRBD2|-|16
CASSLSAGGPTDTQYF
TGTGCCAGCAGCTTGTCAGCGGGGGGGCCGACAGATACGCAGTATTTT
>TRBJ2-7|TRBV6-1|-|-|13
CASSEIRGAEQYF
TGTGCCAGCAGTGAAATTAGGGGAGCCGAGCAGTACTTC
>TRBJ1-2|TRBV2|TRBD1|-|16
CASGRDRDPSNYGYTF
TGTGCCAGCGGGCGGGACAGGGACCCGTCTAACTATGGCTACACCTTC
>TRBJ2-1|TRBV2|-|-|14
CASNVGWDTSEQFF
TGTGCCAGCAACGTCGGATGGGACACCAGTGAGCAGTTCTTC
>TRBJ2-1|TRBV6-1|-|few|12
CASSESQGPGLF
TGTGCCAGCAGTGAATCCCAAGGCCCGGGACTCTTC
>TRBJ1-6|TRBV2|-|-|12
CASSEAGLTLHF
TGTGCCAGCAGTGAAGCGGGCTTGACCCTCCACTTT
>TRBJ1-1|TRBV19|-|-|13
CASSISEGTEAFF
TGTGCCAGTAGTATTTCCGAGGGAACTGAAGCTTTCTTT
>TRBJ1-1|TRBV6-5|-|-|14
CASSPGQLALEAFF
TGTGCCAGCAGCCCAGGACAGCTTGCCCTTGAAGCTTTCTTT
>TRBJ2-5|TRBV5-1|-|-|14
CASSLGGPAETQYF
TGCGCCAGCAGCTTGGGGGGCCCGGCGGAGACCCAGTACTTC
>TRBJ1-1|TRBV6-5|TRBD1|-|15
CASVNRGKGNTEAFF
TGTGCCAGCGTGAACAGGGGCAAGGGGAACACTGAAGCTTTCTTT